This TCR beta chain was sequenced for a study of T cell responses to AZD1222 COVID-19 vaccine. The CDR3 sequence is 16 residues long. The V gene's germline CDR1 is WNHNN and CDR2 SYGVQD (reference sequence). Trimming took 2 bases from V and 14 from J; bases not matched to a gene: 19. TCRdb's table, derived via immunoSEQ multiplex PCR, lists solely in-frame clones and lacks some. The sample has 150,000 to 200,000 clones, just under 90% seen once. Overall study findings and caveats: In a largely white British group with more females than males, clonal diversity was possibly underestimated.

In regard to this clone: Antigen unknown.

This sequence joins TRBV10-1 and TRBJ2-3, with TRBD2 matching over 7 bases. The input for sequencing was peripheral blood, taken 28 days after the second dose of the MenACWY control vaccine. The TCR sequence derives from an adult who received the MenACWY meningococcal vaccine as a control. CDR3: CASSEEGTGREARRYF. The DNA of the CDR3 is TGCGCCAGCAGTGAGGAGGGGACTGGTCGGGAGGCACGGCGGTATTTT.